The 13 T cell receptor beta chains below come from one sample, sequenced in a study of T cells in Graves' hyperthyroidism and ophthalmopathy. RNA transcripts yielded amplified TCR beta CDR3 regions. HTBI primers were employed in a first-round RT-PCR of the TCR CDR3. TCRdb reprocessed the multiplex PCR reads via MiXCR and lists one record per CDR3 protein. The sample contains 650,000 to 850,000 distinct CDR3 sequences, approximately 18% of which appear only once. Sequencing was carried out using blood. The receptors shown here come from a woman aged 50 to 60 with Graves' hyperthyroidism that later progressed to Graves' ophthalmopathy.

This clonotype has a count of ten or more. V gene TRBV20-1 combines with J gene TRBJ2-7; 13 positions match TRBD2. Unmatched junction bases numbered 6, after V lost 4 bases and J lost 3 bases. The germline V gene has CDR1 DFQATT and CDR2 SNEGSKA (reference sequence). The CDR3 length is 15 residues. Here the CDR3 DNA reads TGCAGTGCTACCGGACTAGCGGGGGCCCGCTACGAGCAGTACTTC. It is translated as CSATGLAGARYEQYF.

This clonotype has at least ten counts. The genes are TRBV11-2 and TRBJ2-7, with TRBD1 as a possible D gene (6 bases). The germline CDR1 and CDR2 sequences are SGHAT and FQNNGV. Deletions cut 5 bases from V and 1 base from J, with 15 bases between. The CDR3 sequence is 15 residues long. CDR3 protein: CASSPWAGESYEQYF. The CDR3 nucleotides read TGTGCCAGCAGCCCCTGGGCAGGGGAATCCTACGAGCAGTACTTC.

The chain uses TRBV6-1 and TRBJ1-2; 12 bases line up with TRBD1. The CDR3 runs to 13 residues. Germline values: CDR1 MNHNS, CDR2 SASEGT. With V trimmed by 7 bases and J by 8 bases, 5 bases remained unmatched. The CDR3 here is CASMGQGAEGYTF. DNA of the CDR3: TGTGCCAGCATGGGACAGGGGGCAGAAGGCTACACCTTC.

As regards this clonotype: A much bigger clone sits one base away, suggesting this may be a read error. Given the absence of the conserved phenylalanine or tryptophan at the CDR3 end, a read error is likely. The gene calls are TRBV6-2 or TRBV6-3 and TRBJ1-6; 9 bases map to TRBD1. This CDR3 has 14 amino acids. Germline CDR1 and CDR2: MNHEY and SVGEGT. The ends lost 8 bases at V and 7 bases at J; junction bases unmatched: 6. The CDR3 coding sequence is TGTGCCAGCGCACAGGGGGCTGAGAATTCACCCCTCCACCTT. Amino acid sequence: CASAQGAENSPLHL.

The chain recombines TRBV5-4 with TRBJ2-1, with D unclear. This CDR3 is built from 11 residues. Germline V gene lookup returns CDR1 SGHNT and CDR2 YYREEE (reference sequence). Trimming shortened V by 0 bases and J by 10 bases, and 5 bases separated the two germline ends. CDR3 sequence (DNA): TGTGCCAGCAGCTTGGCGCGGGAGCAGTTCTTC. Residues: CASSLAREQFF.

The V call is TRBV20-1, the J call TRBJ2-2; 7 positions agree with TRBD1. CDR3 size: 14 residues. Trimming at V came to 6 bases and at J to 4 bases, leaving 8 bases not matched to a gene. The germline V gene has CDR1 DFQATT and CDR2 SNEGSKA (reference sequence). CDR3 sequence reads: CSAMGQFVTGELFF. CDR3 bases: TGCAGTGCCATGGGACAGTTTGTCACCGGGGAGCTGTTTTTT.

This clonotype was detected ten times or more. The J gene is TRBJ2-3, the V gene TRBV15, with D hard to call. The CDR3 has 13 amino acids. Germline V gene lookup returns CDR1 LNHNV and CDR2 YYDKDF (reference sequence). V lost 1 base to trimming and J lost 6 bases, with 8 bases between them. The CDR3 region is CATSRGDTDTQYF. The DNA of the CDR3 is TGTGCCACCAGCAGAGGAGACACCGATACGCAGTATTTT.

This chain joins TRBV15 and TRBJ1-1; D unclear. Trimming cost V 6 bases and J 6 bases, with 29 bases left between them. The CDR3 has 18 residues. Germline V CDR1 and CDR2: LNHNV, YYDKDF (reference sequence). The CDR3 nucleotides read TGTGCCACCAGGGGTTCCAGAAATCCTGCCGTGGGGATGCCTGAAGCTTTCTTT. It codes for CATRGSRNPAVGMPEAFF.

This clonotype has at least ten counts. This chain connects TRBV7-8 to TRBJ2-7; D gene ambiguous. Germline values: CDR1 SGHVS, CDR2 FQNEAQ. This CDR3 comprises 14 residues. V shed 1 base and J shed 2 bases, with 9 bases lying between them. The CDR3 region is CASSLGQVTYEQYF. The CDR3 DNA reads TGTGCCAGCAGCTTAGGGCAAGTAACCTACGAGCAGTACTTC.

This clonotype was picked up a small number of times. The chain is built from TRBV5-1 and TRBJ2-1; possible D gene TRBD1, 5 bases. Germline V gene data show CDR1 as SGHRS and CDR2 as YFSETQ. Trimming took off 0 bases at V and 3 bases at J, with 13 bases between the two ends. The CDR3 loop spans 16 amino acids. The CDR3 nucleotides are TGCGCCAGCAGCTTGGCATCCAGGGTAGGCTACAATGAGCAGTTCTTC. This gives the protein CASSLASRVGYNEQFF.

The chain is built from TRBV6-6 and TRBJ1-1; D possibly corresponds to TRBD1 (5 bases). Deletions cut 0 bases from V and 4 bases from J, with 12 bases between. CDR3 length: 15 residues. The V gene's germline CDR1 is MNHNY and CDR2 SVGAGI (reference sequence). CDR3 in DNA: TGTGCCAGCAGTTACTCGACGCGGGGCGGCACTGAAGCTTTCTTT. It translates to CASSYSTRGGTEAFF.

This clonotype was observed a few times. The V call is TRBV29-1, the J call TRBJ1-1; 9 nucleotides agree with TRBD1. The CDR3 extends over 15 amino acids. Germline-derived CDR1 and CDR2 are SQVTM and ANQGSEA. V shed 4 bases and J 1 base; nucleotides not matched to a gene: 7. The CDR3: CSVGYRDRANTEAFF. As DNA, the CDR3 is TGCAGCGTTGGGTATCGGGACAGGGCGAACACTGAAGCTTTCTTT.

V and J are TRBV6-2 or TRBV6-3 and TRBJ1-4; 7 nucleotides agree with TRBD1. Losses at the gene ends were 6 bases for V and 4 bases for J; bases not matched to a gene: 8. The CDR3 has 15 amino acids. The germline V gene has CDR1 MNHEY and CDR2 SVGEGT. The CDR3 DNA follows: TGTGCCAGCAGACCAACAGGGGCCCGTAATGAAAAACTGTTTTTT. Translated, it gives CASRPTGARNEKLFF.